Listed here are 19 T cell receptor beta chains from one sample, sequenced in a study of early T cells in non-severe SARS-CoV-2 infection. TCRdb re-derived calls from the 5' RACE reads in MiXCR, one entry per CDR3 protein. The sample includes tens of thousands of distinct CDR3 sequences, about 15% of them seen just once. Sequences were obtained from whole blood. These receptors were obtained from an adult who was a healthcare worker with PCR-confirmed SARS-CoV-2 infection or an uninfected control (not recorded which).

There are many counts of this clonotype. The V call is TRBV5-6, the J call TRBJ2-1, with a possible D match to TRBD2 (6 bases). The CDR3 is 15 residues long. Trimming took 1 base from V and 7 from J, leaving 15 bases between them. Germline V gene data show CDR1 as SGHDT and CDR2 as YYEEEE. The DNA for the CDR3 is TGTGCCAGCAGCTTGTTGGAGGGCCTCCTGAATGAGCAGTTCTTC. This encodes CASSLLEGLLNEQFF. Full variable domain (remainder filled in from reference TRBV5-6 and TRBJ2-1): DAGVTQSPTHLIKTRGQQVTLRCSPKSGHDTVSWYQQALGQGPQFIFQYYEEEERQRGNFPDRFSGHQFPNYSSELNVNALLLGDSALYLCASSLLEGLLNEQFFGPGTRLTVL.

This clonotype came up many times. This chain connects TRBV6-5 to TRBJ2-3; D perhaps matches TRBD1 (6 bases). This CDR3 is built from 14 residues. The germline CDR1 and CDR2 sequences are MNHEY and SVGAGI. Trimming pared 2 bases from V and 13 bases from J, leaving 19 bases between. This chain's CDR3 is CASSYGTGRLSEYF. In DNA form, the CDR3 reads TGTGCCAGCAGTTACGGTACAGGGCGGCTATCGGAGTATTTT.

The CDR3 DNA reads as TGCAGCGTAGGTAGGGGATCTAGCACAGATACGCAGTATTTT. Translation: CSVGRGSSTDTQYF. The rearrangement joins TRBV29-1 to TRBJ2-3; tentative D call: TRBD1 (5 bases). Trimming stripped 6 bases from V and 0 bases from J, with 13 bases between. The length of the CDR3 is 14 residues. Germline V gives CDR1 SQVTM, CDR2 ANQGSEA.

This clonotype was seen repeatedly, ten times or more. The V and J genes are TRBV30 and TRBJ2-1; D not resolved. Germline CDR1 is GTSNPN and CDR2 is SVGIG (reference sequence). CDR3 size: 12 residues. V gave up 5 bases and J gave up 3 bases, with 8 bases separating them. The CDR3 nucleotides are TGTGCCTGGGCCCAGGACTACAATGAGCAGTTCTTC. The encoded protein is CAWAQDYNEQFF.

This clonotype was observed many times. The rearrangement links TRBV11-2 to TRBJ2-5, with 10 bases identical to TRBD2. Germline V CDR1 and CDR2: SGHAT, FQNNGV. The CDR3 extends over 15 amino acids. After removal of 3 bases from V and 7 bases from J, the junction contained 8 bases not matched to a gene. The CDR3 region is CASSFLAGDLGTQYF. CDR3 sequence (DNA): TGTGCCAGCAGCTTCCTAGCGGGAGACCTCGGGACCCAGTACTTC.

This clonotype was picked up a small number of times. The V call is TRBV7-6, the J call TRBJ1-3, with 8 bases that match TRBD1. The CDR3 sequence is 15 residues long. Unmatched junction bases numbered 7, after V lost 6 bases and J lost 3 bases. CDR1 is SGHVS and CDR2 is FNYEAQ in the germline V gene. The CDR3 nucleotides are TGTGCCAGCAGTCAGGGGACAGGAATTGGAAACACCATATATTTT. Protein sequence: CASSQGTGIGNTIYF.

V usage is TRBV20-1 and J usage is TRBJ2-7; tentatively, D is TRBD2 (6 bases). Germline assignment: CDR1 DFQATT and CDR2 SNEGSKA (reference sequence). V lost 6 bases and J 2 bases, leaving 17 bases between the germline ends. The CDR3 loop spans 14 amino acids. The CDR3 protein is CSAHPDYGPYEQYF. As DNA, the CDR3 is TGCAGTGCCCATCCGGACTATGGACCCTACGAGCAGTACTTC.

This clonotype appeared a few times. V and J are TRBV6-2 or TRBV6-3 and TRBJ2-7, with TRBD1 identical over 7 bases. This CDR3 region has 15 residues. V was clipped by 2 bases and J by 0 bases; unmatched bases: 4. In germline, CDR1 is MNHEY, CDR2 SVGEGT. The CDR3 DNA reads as TGTGCCAGCAGTTACCGGAGACAGGGCTCCTACGAGCAGTACTTC. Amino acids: CASSYRRQGSYEQYF.

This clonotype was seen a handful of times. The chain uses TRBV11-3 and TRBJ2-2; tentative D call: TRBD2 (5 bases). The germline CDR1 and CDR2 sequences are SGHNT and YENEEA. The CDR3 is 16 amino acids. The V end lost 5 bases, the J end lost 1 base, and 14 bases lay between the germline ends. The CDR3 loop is CASSPGGLQNTGELFF. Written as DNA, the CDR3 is TGTGCCAGCAGCCCAGGAGGACTCCAGAACACCGGGGAGCTGTTTTTT.

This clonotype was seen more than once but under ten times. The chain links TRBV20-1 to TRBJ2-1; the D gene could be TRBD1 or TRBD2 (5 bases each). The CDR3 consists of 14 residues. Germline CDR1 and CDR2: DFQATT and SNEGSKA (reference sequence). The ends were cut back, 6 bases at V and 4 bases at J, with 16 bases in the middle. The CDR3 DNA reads TGCAGTGCCACGGGACGGAGGTCTTACAATGAGCAGTTCTTC. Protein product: CSATGRRSYNEQFF.

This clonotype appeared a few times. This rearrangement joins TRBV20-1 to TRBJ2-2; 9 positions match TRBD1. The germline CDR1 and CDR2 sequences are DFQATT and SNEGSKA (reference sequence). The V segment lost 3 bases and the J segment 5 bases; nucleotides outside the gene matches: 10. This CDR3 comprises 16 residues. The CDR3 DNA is TGCAGTGCTAGCAATTCGGACAGGGGAGATACCGGGGAGCTGTTTTTT. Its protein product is CSASNSDRGDTGELFF.

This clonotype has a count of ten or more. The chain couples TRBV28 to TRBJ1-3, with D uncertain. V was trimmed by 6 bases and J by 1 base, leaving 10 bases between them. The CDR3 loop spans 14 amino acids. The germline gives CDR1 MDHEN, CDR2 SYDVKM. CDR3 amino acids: CASSSQPSGNTIYF. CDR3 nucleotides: TGTGCCAGCAGCTCACAACCTTCTGGAAACACCATATATTTT.

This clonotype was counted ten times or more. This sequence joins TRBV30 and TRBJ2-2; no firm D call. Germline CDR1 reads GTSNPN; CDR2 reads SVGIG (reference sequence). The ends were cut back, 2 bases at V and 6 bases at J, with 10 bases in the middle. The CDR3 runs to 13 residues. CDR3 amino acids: CAWSLQTAGELFF. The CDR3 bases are TGTGCCTGGAGTCTTCAGACCGCCGGGGAGCTGTTTTTT.

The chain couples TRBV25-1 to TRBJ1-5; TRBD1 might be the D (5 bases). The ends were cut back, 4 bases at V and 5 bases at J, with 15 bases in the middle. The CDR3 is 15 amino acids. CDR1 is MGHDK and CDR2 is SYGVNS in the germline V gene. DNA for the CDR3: TGTGCCAGCAGTGGTTTAATCGGGGACCATCAGCCCCAGCATTTT. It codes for CASSGLIGDHQPQHF.

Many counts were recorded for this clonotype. Written as DNA, the CDR3 is TGTGCCAGCAGCCCGAGCACAGGGGGTAATTCACCCCTCCACTTT. Translated: CASSPSTGGNSPLHF. The chain recombines TRBV5-5 with TRBJ1-6; 8 positions agree with TRBD1. The CDR3 sequence is 15 residues long. Germline V gene sequence: CDR1 SGHKS, CDR2 YYEKEE (reference sequence). V gave up 4 bases and J gave up 6 bases; unmatched junction bases: 6.

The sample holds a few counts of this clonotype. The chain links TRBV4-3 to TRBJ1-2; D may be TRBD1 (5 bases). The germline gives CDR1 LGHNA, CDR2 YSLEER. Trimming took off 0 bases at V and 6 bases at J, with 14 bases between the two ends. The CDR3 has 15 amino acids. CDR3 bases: TGCGCCAGCAGCCAAGAAGAGGGGACCCCGAATGGCTACACCTTC. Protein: CASSQEEGTPNGYTF.

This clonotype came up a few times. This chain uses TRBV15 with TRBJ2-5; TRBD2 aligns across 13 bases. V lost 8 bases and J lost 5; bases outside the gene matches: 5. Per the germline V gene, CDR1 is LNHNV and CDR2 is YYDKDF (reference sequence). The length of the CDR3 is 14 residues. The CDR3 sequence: CATGLAGVLETQYF. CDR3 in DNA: TGTGCCACCGGACTAGCGGGAGTACTGGAGACCCAGTACTTC.

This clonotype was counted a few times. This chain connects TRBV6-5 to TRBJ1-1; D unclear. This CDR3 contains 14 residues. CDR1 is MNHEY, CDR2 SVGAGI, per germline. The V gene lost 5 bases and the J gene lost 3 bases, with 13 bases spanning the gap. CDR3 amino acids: CASSHLLGDTEAFF. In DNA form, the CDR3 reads TGTGCCAGCAGTCATCTCCTCGGGGACACTGAAGCTTTCTTT.

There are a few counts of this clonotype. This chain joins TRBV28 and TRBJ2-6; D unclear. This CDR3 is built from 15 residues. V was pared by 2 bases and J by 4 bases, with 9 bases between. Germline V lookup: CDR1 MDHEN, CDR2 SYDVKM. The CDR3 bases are TGTGCCAGCAGTTTAGCAGGATCCGGGGCCAACGTCCTGACTTTC. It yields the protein CASSLAGSGANVLTF. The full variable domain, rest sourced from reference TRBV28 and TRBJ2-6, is DVKVTQSSRYLVKRTGEKVFLECVQDMDHENMFWYRQDPGLGLRLIYFSYDVKMKEKGDIPEGYSVSREKKERFSLILESASTNQTSMYLCASSLAGSGANVLTFGAGSRLTVL.